The 26 T cell receptor beta chains given below trace back to one sample, sequenced in a study of spatial heterogeneity in lung cancer. TCRdb ran MiXCR on the 5' RACE reads and lists one entry per CDR3 protein. In the table there are around 3,600 distinct CDR3 sequences, 14% to 15% of which are singletons. What these receptors recognize is not known. Time point meaning: sample taken at primary tumor resection. Study-wide results and caveats: Intratumoral expanded alpha and beta TCR counts were found to track tumor mutation counts.

The source material was lung tumor tissue, sampled at surgery. The origin of the receptors is a female donor with early-stage non-small cell lung cancer.

Relative to its sample, this clonotype is medium-sized. CDR3 region: CASSYAQRGNTEAFF. CDR3 nucleotide sequence: TGTGCCAGCAGTTACGCCCAGAGAGGGAACACTGAAGCTTTCTTT. This chain links TRBV6-5 with TRBJ1-1; D ambiguous. Germline lookup yields CDR1 MNHEY and CDR2 SVGAGI. The CDR3 extends over 15 amino acids. Between the trimmed V and J ends, which lost 2 bases and 1 base, there was a span of 11 bases.

Sample share makes this clonotype medium-sized (0.01 to 0.1%). This rearrangement joins TRBV6-2 or TRBV6-3 to TRBJ2-1, with 7 positions matching TRBD2. The CDR3 covers 13 residues. V shed 2 bases, J shed 13 bases, and the junction held 8 bases outside the gene matches. CDR1 and CDR2 from the germline V gene are MNHEY and SVGEGT. The CDR3 DNA reads as TGTGCCAGCAGTTACATTGGCGGACTAGGCCAGTTCTTC. It yields the protein CASSYIGGLGQFF.

The chain carries TRBV6-6 and TRBJ1-6; D is unclear. Trimming removed 4 bases at V and 7 bases at J, with 20 bases between. CDR3 length: 17 amino acids. CDR1 and CDR2 from the germline V gene are MNHNY and SVGAGI (reference sequence). The CDR3 here is CASSFPRGQQMNSPLHF. CDR3 nucleotide sequence: TGTGCCAGCAGTTTCCCCCGTGGGCAGCAGATGAATTCACCCCTCCACTTT.

The rearrangement uses TRBV15 and TRBJ2-7; no reliable D call. The germline CDR1 and CDR2 sequences are LNHNV and YYDKDF (reference sequence). CDR3 length: 16 amino acids. Trimming removed 3 bases from V and 4 bases from J, with 19 bases in between. The CDR3 nucleotides are TGTGCCACCAGCAGCCCAACCTTCGGCACAGAATACGAGCAGTACTTC. Translated, it gives CATSSPTFGTEYEQYF.

The gene calls are TRBV29-1 and TRBJ2-1; 10 nucleotides agree with TRBD2. Germline values: CDR1 SQVTM, CDR2 ANQGSEA. Trimming took 6 bases from V and 3 from J; bases not matched to a gene: 11. This CDR3 region has 16 residues. Written as DNA, the CDR3 is TGCAGCGTCATAATACCTCTAGCGGGAGTCTACAATGAGCAGTTCTTC. Encoded protein: CSVIIPLAGVYNEQFF.

Sample share makes this clonotype large (0.1 to 1%). This chain joins TRBV7-8 and TRBJ1-2; 8 nucleotides match TRBD1. The CDR3 is 18 amino acids. Germline lookup yields CDR1 SGHVS and CDR2 FQNEAQ. The J segment lost 4 bases and the V segment lost 5 bases, leaving 18 bases of the junction unmatched. The CDR3 region is CASSPIRTGRGPSYGYTF. CDR3 coding DNA: TGTGCCAGCAGCCCCATACGGACAGGGAGAGGGCCCTCCTATGGCTACACCTTC.

In this sample, this clonotype is medium-sized. This chain joins TRBV12-3 or TRBV12-4 and TRBJ2-6; tentatively, D is TRBD1 (5 bases). V lost 2 bases and J 0 bases, leaving 5 bases between the germline ends. The CDR3 runs to 15 residues. The CDR3 reads CASSLRGSGANVLTF. CDR3 DNA: TGTGCCAGCAGTTTAAGGGGCTCTGGGGCCAACGTCCTGACTTTC.

This clonotype has a count of ten or more. The rearrangement links TRBV20-1 to TRBJ2-4, with unresolved D. V lost 3 bases and J lost 0, with 6 bases in between. The CDR3 spans 13 residues. The germline V gene has CDR1 DFQATT and CDR2 SNEGSKA (reference sequence). In nucleotides, the CDR3 is TGCAGTGCTAGGGGCCGAGCCAAAAACATTCAGTACTTC. Protein product: CSARGRAKNIQYF.

This clonotype is labeled as medium-sized. The CDR3 loop reads CASSLFQGVDEQYF. The CDR3 nucleotides are TGTGCCAGCAGCCTTTTCCAGGGGGTTGACGAGCAGTACTTC. The V and J genes are TRBV3-1 and TRBJ2-7; 7 nucleotides match TRBD1. The J segment lost 5 bases and the V segment lost 4 bases, leaving 8 bases of the junction unmatched. The germline CDR1 and CDR2 sequences are LGHDT and YNNKEL (reference sequence). The CDR3 contains 14 residues.

This clonotype was recorded many times. The CDR3 loop is CASSVTTGVLGYTF. CDR3 in DNA: TGTGCCAGCAGCGTTACGACAGGGGTGCTCGGCTACACCTTC. The chain couples TRBV9 to TRBJ1-2; 8 bases line up with TRBD1. Germline V lookup: CDR1 SGDLS, CDR2 YYNGEE. The trim removed 2 bases at V and 8 bases at J, leaving 8 bases unmatched. CDR3 length equals 14 residues.

By frequency in the sample, this clonotype is medium-sized (0.01 to 0.1%). V and J are TRBV20-1 and TRBJ1-2; 7 bases map to TRBD1. V dropped 5 bases and J dropped 4; count of bases not matched to a gene: 16. CDR1 and CDR2 (germline): DFQATT, SNEGSKA (reference sequence). The CDR3 is 16 residues long. This chain's CDR3 is CSASQKRQGLAYGYTF. CDR3 DNA sequence: TGCAGTGCTTCCCAAAAACGACAGGGCCTTGCCTATGGCTACACCTTC.

This clonotype was seen ten or more times. This rearrangement joins TRBV28 to TRBJ2-3; D not certain. This CDR3 has 13 amino acids. Trimming took 6 bases from V and 5 from J, leaving 12 bases between them. Germline V gene sequence: CDR1 MDHEN, CDR2 SYDVKM. In nucleotides, the CDR3 is TGTGCCAGCAGACCCACCGCGCTAGATACGCAGTATTTT. This encodes CASRPTALDTQYF. Full variable domain (missing parts from reference TRBV28 and TRBJ2-3): DVKVTQSSRYLVKRTGEKVFLECVQDMDHENMFWYRQDPGLGLRLIYFSYDVKMKEKGDIPEGYSVSREKKERFSLILESASTNQTSMYLCASRPTALDTQYFGPGTRLTVL.

In this sample, this clonotype turned up many times. V and J are TRBV28 and TRBJ1-2; TRBD1 agrees at 7 bases. V shed 8 bases and J 4 bases; nucleotides not matched to a gene: 10. Germline CDR1 MDHEN, CDR2 SYDVKM. The CDR3 has 14 residues. The CDR3 coding sequence is TGTGCCAGCCAACCCCCAGGGGGTGGCTATGGCTACACCTTC. Protein sequence: CASQPPGGGYGYTF.

The rearrangement joins TRBV4-3 to TRBJ1-2; D is undetermined. The length of the CDR3 is 14 residues. Germline CDR1 is LGHNA and CDR2 is YSLEER. Trimming pared 0 bases from V and 7 bases from J, leaving 12 bases between. The CDR3 protein is CASSQDGLRVGYTF. Written as DNA, the CDR3 is TGCGCCAGCAGCCAAGACGGGCTCCGCGTTGGCTACACCTTC.

The chain has TRBV2 and TRBJ1-1; 9 nucleotides line up with TRBD1. Germline lookup yields CDR1 SNHLY and CDR2 FYNNEI. This CDR3 is 14 amino acids long. The V segment lost 10 bases and the J segment 4 bases; nucleotides outside the gene matches: 10. CDR3 loop: CANRDRVGGTEAFF. The CDR3 bases are TGTGCCAACCGGGACAGGGTTGGGGGCACTGAAGCTTTCTTT.

The gene calls are TRBV7-2 and TRBJ2-1; perhaps TRBD2 as D (6 bases). The CDR3 covers 17 residues. Germline loops: CDR1 SGHTA, CDR2 FQGNSA. V was cut by 1 base and J by 4 bases, with 17 bases left in between. CDR3 sequence: CASSLVPLAAVYNEQFF. The CDR3 bases are TGTGCCAGCAGCTTAGTGCCCTTAGCGGCTGTGTACAATGAGCAGTTCTTC.

This clonotype was picked up many times. The chain couples TRBV20-1 to TRBJ2-7; D unresolved. The V end lost 1 base, the J end lost 1 base, and 5 bases lay between the germline ends. CDR1 is DFQATT and CDR2 is SNEGSKA in the germline V gene (reference sequence). This CDR3 spans 12 amino acids. The CDR3 here is CSARAGSYEQYF. The CDR3 DNA follows: TGCAGTGCTAGAGCCGGTTCCTACGAGCAGTACTTC.

CDR3 sequence (DNA): TGTGCCAGCAGCGGGAAGGGGAGAACTGAAGCTTTCTTT. It is translated as CASSGKGRTEAFF. This chain uses TRBV7-3 with TRBJ1-1, with D possibly TRBD1 on 5 matching bases. Germline loops: CDR1 SGHTA, CDR2 FQGTGA. This CDR3 comprises 13 residues. The V end lost 5 bases, the J end lost 5 bases, and 12 bases lay between the germline ends.

This clonotype rates as medium-sized. CDR3: CASRGQGLIGNTIYF. The CDR3 DNA reads TGTGCCAGCAGAGGACAGGGACTGATTGGAAACACCATATATTTT. The chain combines TRBV2 with TRBJ1-3; 8 bases agree with TRBD1. With V trimmed by 6 bases and J by 3 bases, 7 bases remained unmatched. There are 15 residues in the CDR3. Germline CDR1 and CDR2: SNHLY and FYNNEI.

This clonotype has ten or more counts. The rearrangement links TRBV28 to TRBJ1-1; D ambiguous. Germline lookup yields CDR1 MDHEN and CDR2 SYDVKM. V was pared by 5 bases and J by 3 bases, with 10 bases between. The length of the CDR3 is 13 residues. The CDR3 loop reads CASSLEWDTEAFF. DNA for the CDR3: TGTGCCAGCAGTCTTGAATGGGACACTGAAGCTTTCTTT.

This clonotype was counted ten times or more. This chain links TRBV12-3 or TRBV12-4 with TRBJ2-2; D remains ambiguous. With 7 bases removed from V and 7 bases from J, the gap between germline ends came to 10 bases. This CDR3 contains 12 residues. The CDR3 coding sequence is TGTGCCAGCACCGACAAGTACGGGGAGCTGTTTTTT. It translates to CASTDKYGELFF.

This clonotype is classed as medium-sized (0.01 to 0.1%). V gene TRBV5-1 combines with J gene TRBJ2-6, with unresolved D. The V gene's germline CDR1 is SGHRS and CDR2 YFSETQ. The CDR3 spans 16 residues. Trimming removed 0 bases from V and 0 bases from J, with 7 bases in between. CDR3 protein: CASSLEGRSGANVLTF. The CDR3 region has the DNA TGCGCCAGCAGCTTGGAGGGTCGCTCTGGGGCCAACGTCCTGACTTTC.

This clonotype was counted many times. V and J are TRBV4-1 and TRBJ1-2, with D possibly matching TRBD1 (5 bases). Between the trimmed V and J ends, which lost 2 bases and 8 bases, there was a span of 21 bases. Per germline, CDR1 MGHRA and CDR2 YSYEKL. CDR3 length: 16 amino acids. CDR3 bases: TGCGCCAGCAGCCAACCGGGGACGCAGTATGTCAGAGGCTACACCTTC. Protein: CASSQPGTQYVRGYTF.

The chain combines TRBV6-7 with TRBJ2-6, with D tentatively TRBD1 or TRBD2 (5 bases each). TRBV6-7 belongs to the ORF category, with a function that is uncertain. V was clipped by 1 base and J by 2 bases, with 6 bases between them. The CDR3 consists of 15 residues. CDR3 region: CASSYWDAGANVLTF. CDR3 bases: TGTGCCAGCAGTTACTGGGACGCTGGGGCCAACGTCCTGACTTTC.

This clonotype is categorized as medium-sized. The rearrangement joins TRBV10-2 to TRBJ2-3; the match to TRBD2 covers 7 bases. CDR1 is WSHSY, CDR2 SAAADI, per germline. The J segment lost 3 bases and the V segment lost 6 bases, leaving 6 bases of the junction unmatched. The CDR3 sequence is 14 residues long. CDR3 DNA sequence: TGCGCCAGCAGGGCTGGCGGGGGTACAGATACGCAGTATTTT. Translating gives CASRAGGGTDTQYF.

By share, this clonotype counts as medium-sized. The chain recombines TRBV20-1 with TRBJ1-4; D is undetermined. V was clipped by 5 bases and J by 8 bases, with 15 bases between them. This CDR3 is 13 amino acids long. The germline CDR1 and CDR2 sequences are DFQATT and SNEGSKA (reference sequence). The CDR3 DNA follows: TGCAGTGCTTCGACAATAAACCGGGAAAAACTGTTTTTT. Protein: CSASTINREKLFF.